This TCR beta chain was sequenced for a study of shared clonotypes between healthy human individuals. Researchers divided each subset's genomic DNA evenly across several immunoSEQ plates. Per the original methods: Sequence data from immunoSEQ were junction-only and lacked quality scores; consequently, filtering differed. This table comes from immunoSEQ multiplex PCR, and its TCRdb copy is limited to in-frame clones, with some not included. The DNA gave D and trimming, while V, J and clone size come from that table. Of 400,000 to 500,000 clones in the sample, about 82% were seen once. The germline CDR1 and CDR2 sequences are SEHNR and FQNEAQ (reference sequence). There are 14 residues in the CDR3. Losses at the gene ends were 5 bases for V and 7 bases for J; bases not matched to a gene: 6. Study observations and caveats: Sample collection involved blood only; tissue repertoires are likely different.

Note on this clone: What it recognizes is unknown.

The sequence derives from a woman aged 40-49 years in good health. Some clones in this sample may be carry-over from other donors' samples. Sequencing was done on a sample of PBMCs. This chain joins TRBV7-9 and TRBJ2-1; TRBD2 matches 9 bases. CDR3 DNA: TGTGCCAGCAGCCGGACTAGCGACTGGAATGAGCAGTTCTTC. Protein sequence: CASSRTSDWNEQFF.